The 9 T cell receptor beta chains below come from one sample, sequenced in a study of cytomegalovirus exposure and HLA in healthy donors. The PCR was carried out with 60 Vbeta primers and 13 Jbeta primers. Produced via immunoSEQ multiplex PCR; TCRdb's table is partial and in-frame only. The sample lists 150,000 to 200,000 clones, roughly 77% occurring once. The specimen was PBMCs. These receptors were taken from a woman aged 35 to 49 in good health and CMV-seropositive.

The chain recombines TRBV5-4 with TRBJ1-4; TRBD1 agrees at 7 bases. There are 15 residues in the CDR3. Germline CDR1 reads SGHNT; CDR2 reads YYREEE (reference sequence). The trim removed 3 bases at V and 1 base at J, leaving 3 bases unmatched. The DNA for the CDR3 is TGTGCCAGCAGCTCAGGGGGGAGAACTAATGAAAAACTGTTTTTT. The encoded protein is CASSSGGRTNEKLFF.

V is TRBV19 and J is TRBJ2-7; 16 nucleotides agree with TRBD2. CDR3 length: 18 amino acids. Germline CDR1 and CDR2: LNHDA and SQIVND (reference sequence). The ends lost 6 bases at V and 5 bases at J; junction bases unmatched: 13. CDR3 in amino acids: CASSHVGLAGGPDNEQYF. The CDR3 DNA follows: TGTGCCAGTAGCCACGTGGGACTAGCGGGAGGGCCAGACAACGAGCAGTACTTC.

The chain employs TRBV7-6 and TRBJ2-1; 10 nucleotides line up with TRBD2. This CDR3 contains 14 residues. Germline loops: CDR1 SGHVS, CDR2 FNYEAQ. J gave up 12 bases and V 1 base, and 6 bases lay outside the gene matches. The chain's CDR3 is CASSLEREGKGQFF. As DNA, the CDR3 is TGTGCCAGCAGCTTAGAGCGGGAGGGGAAGGGGCAGTTCTTC. The whole variable domain, remainder taken from reference TRBV7-6 and TRBJ2-1, is GAGVSQSPRYKVTKRGQDVALRCDPISGHVSLYWYRQALGQGPEFLTYFNYEAQQDKSGLPNDRFSAERPEGSISTLTIQRTEQRDSAMYRCASSLEREGKGQFFGPGTRLTVL.

This chain links TRBV27 with TRBJ2-2, with D perhaps TRBD1 (6 bases). Germline assignment: CDR1 MNHEY and CDR2 SMNVEV (reference sequence). The V and J ends lost 2 bases and 6 bases respectively, with 7 bases between them. The CDR3 loop spans 13 amino acids. The CDR3 sequence: CASSLTGSGELFF. The CDR3, as DNA: TGTGCCAGCAGTTTAACAGGGTCCGGGGAGCTGTTTTTT.

This rearrangement joins TRBV7-2 to TRBJ2-7, with D possibly TRBD1 on 5 matching bases. Between the trimmed V and J ends, which lost 3 bases and 4 bases, there was a span of 7 bases. The CDR3 consists of 12 residues. Germline V CDR1 and CDR2: SGHTA, FQGNSA. In DNA form, the CDR3 reads TGTGCCAGCAGCTTTACAGGTTACGAGCAGTACTTC. Encoded protein: CASSFTGYEQYF.

V gene TRBV7-9 combines with J gene TRBJ2-7; the match to TRBD1 covers 9 bases. Germline V gives CDR1 SEHNR, CDR2 FQNEAQ (reference sequence). The length of the CDR3 is 15 residues. After removal of 3 bases from V and 5 bases from J, the junction contained 8 bases not matched to a gene. DNA of the CDR3: TGTGCCAGCAGCTTTTCCGAACAGGGGGCTCACGAGCAGTACTTC. Amino acid sequence: CASSFSEQGAHEQYF.

The sample holds a few counts of this clone. The chain employs TRBV10-3 and TRBJ2-2; TRBD2 matches 10 bases. There are 15 residues in the CDR3. The V gene end was trimmed by 3 bases and the J gene end by 5 bases; junction bases not matched to a gene: 3. The germline V gene has CDR1 ENHRY and CDR2 SYGVKD. CDR3 sequence reads: CAISDSGRNTGELFF. The CDR3 DNA is TGTGCCATCAGTGATAGCGGGAGGAATACCGGGGAGCTGTTTTTT.

J is TRBJ2-7 and V is TRBV28; D remains ambiguous. The CDR3 covers 15 residues. Germline V gives CDR1 MDHEN, CDR2 SYDVKM. Trimming removed 3 bases from V and 0 bases from J, with 12 bases in between. This chain's CDR3 is CASSLGQLLSYEQYF. The CDR3 DNA reads TGTGCCAGCAGTTTGGGCCAGCTACTCTCCTACGAGCAGTACTTC.

The CDR3 DNA follows: TGTGCCAGCAGCGTAGGTCAACGGGCATTGGAGTGGAGGGGCTACACCTTC. As protein: CASSVGQRALEWRGYTF. The rearrangement uses TRBV9 and TRBJ1-2; D is undetermined. The germline V gene encodes CDR1 SGDLS and CDR2 YYNGEE. V was cut by 0 bases and J by 8 bases, with 23 bases left in between. The CDR3 is 17 residues long. The full variable domain, rest sourced from reference TRBV9 and TRBJ1-2, is DSGVTQTPKHLITATGQRVTLRCSPRSGDLSVYWYQQSLDQGLQFLIQYYNGEERAKGNILERFSAQQFPDLHSELNLSSLELGDSALYFCASSVGQRALEWRGYTFGSGTRLTVV.